This TCR beta chain was identified during a study of blood T cell repertoires in COVID-19. At the level of the study: The cDNA or gDNA used as material had been derived from T cells, B-cell-depleted T cells, or PBMCs.

The assay was immunoSEQ multiplex PCR, and TCRdb's table has in-frame clones only and misses some. The data contain tens of thousands of clones, more than 85% of them singletons. Germline assignment: CDR1 KGHSH and CDR2 LQKENI. V was trimmed by 3 bases and J by 5 bases, leaving 10 bases between them. This CDR3 region has 13 residues. The sample taken for sequencing was peripheral blood. The TCR originated in a human donor with active COVID-19. The donor label of this sample is uncertain. This chain uses TRBV18 with TRBJ2-5; D gene ambiguous. The CDR3 here is CASSPSPPETQYF. The CDR3 DNA sequence: TGTGCCAGCTCACCCTCCCCCCCGGAGACCCAGTACTTC. Variable domain in full (rest from reference TRBV18 and TRBJ2-5): NAGVMQNPRHLVRRRGQEARLRCSPMKGHSHVYWYRQLPEEGLKFMVYLQKENIIDESGMPKERFSAEFPKEGPSILRIQQVVRGDSAAYFCASSPSPPETQYFGPGTRLLVL.